These 3 T cell receptor beta chains came from one sample sequenced in a study of spatial heterogeneity in lung cancer. As to time point: blood at routine non-recurrence follow-up after resection. TCRdb passed the 5' RACE reads through MiXCR, listing each CDR3 protein once. There are 110,000 or so distinct CDR3 sequences in the sample; 10% to 13% occur only once, and approximately 25% lies in the top ten. The sample consisted of PBMCs, taken at follow-up. These receptors were obtained from a female donor with early-stage non-small cell lung cancer.

In this sample, this clonotype turned up many times. The gene calls are TRBV21-1 and TRBJ2-7; TRBD2, the table's D call, was not compared with the DNA. TRBV21-1 is listed as a pseudogene. This CDR3 has 16 residues. The CDR3 DNA follows: TGTGCCAGCAGCAAAGGTTCTGTTAGCGGTACCTACGAGCAGTACGTC. Amino acid sequence: CASSKGSVSGTYEQYV.

There are a few counts of this clonotype. CDR3 amino acids: CSVPTGGNQPQHF. CDR3 DNA: TGCAGTGTTCCAACAGGGGGTAATCAGCCCCAGCATTTT. V gene TRBV20-1 combines with J gene TRBJ1-5; 8 nucleotides align to TRBD1. Germline lookup yields CDR1 DFQATT and CDR2 SNEGSKA (reference sequence). The length of the CDR3 is 13 residues. After removal of 7 bases from V and 4 bases from J, the junction contained 6 bases not matched to a gene.

This clonotype was seen a handful of times. The V call is TRBV20-1, the J call TRBJ2-1, with 7 bases fitting TRBD2. V shed 2 bases and J 7 bases; nucleotides not matched to a gene: 8. This CDR3 contains 14 residues. Germline values: CDR1 DFQATT, CDR2 SNEGSKA (reference sequence). The CDR3 DNA reads as TGCAGTGCTAGATCTGGAGGTAGCGGGAATGAGCAGTTCTTC. Its translation: CSARSGGSGNEQFF.